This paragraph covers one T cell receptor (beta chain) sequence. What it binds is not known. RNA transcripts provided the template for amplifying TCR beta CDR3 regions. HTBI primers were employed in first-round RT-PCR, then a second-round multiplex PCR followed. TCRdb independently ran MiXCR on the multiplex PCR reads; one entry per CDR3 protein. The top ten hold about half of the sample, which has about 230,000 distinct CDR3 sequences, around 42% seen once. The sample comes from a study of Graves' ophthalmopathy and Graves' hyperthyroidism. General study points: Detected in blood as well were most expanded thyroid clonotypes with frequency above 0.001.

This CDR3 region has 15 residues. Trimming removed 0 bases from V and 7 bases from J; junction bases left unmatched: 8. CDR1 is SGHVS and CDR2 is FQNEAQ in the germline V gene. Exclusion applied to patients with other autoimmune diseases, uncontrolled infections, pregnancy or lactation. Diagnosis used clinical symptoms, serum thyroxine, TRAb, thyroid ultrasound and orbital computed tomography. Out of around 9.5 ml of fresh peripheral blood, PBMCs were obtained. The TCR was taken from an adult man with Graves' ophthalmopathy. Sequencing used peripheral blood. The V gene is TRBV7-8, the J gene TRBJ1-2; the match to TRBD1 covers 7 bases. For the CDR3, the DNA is TGTGCCAGCAGCTTAGCGGGGCAGGGGGGCGCTGGCTACACCTTC. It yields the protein CASSLAGQGGAGYTF.